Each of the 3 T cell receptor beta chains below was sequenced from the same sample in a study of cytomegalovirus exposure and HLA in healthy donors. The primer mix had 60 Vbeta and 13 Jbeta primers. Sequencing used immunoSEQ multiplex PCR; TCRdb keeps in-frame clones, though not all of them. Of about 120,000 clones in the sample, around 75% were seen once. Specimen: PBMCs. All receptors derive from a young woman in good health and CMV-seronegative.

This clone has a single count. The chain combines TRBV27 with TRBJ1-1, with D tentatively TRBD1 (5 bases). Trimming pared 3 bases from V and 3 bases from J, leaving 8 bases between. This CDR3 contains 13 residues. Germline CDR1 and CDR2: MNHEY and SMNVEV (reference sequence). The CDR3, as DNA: TGTGCCAGCAGTTTCGGGGGTTACACTGAAGCTTTCTTT. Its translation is CASSFGGYTEAFF.

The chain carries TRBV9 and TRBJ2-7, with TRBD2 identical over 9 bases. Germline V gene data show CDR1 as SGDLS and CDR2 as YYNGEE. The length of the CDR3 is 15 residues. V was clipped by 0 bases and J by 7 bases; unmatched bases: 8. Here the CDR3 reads CASSVGAGGLQEQYF. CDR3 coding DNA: TGTGCCAGCAGCGTAGGGGCGGGGGGGCTCCAGGAGCAGTACTTC. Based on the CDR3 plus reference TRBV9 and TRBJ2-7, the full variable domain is DSGVTQTPKHLITATGQRVTLRCSPRSGDLSVYWYQQSLDQGLQFLIQYYNGEERAKGNILERFSAQQFPDLHSELNLSSLELGDSALYFCASSVGAGGLQEQYFGPGTRLTVT.

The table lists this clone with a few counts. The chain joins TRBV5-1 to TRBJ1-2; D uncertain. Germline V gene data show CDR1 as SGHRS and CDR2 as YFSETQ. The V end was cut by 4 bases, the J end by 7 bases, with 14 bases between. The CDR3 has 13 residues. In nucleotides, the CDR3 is TGCGCCAGCAGCCCTAAGGGAGAGGGTGGCTACACCTTC. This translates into CASSPKGEGGYTF.